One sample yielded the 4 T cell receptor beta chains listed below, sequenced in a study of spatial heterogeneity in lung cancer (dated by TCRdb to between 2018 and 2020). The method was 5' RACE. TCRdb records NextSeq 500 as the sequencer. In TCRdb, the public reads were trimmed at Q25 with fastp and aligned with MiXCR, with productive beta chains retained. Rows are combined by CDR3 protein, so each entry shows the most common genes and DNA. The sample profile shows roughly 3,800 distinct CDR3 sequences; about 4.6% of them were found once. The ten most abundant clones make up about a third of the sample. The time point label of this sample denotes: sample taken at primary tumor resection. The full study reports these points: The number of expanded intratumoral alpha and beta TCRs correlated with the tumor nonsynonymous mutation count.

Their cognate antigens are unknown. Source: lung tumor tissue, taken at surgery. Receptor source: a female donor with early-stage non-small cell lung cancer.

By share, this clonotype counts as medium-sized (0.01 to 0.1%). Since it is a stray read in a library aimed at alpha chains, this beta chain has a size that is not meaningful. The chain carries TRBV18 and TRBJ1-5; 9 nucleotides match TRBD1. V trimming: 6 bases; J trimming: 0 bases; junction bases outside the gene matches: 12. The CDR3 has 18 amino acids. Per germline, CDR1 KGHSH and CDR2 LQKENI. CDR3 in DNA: TGTGCCAGCTCGTCTACAGGGGGCTTGGGACATAGCAATCAGCCCCAGCATTTT. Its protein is CASSSTGGLGHSNQPQHF.

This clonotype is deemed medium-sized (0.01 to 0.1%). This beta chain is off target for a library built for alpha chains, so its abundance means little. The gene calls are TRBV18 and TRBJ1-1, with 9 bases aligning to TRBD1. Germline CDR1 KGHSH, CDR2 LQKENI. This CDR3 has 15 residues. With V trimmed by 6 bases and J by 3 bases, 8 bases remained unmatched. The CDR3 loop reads CASSPDRDRDTEAFF. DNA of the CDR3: TGTGCCAGCTCCCCAGACCGGGACAGGGACACTGAAGCTTTCTTT.

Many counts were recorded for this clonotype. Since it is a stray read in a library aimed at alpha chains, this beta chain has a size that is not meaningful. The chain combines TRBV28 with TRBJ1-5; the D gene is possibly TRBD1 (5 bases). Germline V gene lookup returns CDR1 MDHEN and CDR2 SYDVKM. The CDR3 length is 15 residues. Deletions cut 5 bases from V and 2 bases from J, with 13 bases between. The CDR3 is CASSGTTPGNQPQHF. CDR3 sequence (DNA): TGTGCCAGCAGTGGGACCACCCCGGGCAATCAGCCCCAGCATTTT.

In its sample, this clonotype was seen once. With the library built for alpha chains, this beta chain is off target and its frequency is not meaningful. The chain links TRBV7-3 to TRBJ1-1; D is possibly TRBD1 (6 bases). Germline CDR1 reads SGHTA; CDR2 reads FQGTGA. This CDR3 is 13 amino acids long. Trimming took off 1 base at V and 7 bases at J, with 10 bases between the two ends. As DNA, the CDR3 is TGTGCCAGCAGCTTAAGGCCAGGGGATGAAGCTTTCTTT. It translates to CASSLRPGDEAFF.